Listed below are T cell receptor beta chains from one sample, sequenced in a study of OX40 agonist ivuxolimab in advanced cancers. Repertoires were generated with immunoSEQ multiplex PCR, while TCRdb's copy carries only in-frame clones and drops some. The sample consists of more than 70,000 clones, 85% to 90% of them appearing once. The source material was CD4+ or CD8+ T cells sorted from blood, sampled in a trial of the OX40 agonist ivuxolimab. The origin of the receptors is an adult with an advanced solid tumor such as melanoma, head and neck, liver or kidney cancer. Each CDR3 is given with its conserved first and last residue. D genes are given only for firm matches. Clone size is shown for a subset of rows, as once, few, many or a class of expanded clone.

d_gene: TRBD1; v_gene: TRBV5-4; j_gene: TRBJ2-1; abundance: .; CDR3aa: CASSLLGTGDNEQFF; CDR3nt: TGTGCCAGCAGCTTGTTAGGGACAGGGGACAATGAGCAGTTCTTC
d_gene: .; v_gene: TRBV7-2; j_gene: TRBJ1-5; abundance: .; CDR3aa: CASSSRTVGGPQHF; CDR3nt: TGTGCCAGCAGCTCCCGGACAGTTGGTGGGCCCCAGCATTTT
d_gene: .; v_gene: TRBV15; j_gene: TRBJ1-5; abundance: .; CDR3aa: CATSRGGAHQPQHF; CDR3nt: TGTGCCACCAGCAGAGGGGGGGCCCACCAGCCCCAGCATTTT
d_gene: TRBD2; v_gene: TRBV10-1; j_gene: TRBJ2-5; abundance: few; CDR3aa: CASTDGGAMIETQYF; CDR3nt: TGCGCCAGCACCGACGGGGGGGCCATGATCGAGACCCAGTACTTC
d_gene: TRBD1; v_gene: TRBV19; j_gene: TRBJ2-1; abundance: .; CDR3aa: CASSPPGTASMLYNEQFF; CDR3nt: TGTGCCAGTAGTCCCCCCGGGACAGCCTCTATGCTCTACAATGAGCAGTTCTTC
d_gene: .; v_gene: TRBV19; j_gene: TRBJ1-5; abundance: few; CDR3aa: CASSIVGYSSNQPQHF; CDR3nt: TGTGCCAGTAGTATAGTGGGTTACAGCAGCAATCAGCCCCAGCATTTT
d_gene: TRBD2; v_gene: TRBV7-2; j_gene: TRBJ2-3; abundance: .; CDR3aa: CASSLAKGLAVPLTDTQYF; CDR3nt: TGTGCCAGCAGCTTAGCCAAGGGACTAGCGGTCCCTCTCACAGATACGCAGTATTTT
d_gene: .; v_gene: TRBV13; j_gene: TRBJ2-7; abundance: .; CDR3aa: CASSLSQELTYEQYF; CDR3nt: TGTGCCAGCAGCCTCTCACAGGAACTAACGTACGAGCAGTACTTC
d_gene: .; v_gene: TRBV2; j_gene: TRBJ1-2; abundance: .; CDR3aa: CASTSSPGAGGYTF; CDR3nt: TGTGCCAGCACCTCCTCGCCGGGGGCTGGTGGCTACACCTTC
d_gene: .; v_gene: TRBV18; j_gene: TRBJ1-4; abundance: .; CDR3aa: CASSPLFSHPTNEKLFF; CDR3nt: TGTGCCAGCTCGCCCTTATTTTCCCACCCAACTAATGAAAAACTGTTTTTT
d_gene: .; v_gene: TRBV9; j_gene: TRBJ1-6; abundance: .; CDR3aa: CASSVAGVSPLHF; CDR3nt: TGTGCCAGCAGCGTAGCTGGGGTCTCACCCCTCCACTTT
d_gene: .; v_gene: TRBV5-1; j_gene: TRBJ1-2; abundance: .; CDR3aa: CASSLGQGEGYTF; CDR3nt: TGCGCCAGCAGCTTGGGGCAGGGTGAAGGCTACACCTTC
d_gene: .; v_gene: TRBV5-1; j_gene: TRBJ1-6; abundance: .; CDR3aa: CASSLGGGSPLHF; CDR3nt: TGCGCCAGCAGCTTGGGGGGCGGTTCACCCCTCCACTTT
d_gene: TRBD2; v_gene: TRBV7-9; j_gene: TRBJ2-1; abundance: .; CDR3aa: CATPGLAYNEQFF; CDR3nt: TGTGCCACCCCGGGACTAGCTTACAATGAGCAGTTCTTC
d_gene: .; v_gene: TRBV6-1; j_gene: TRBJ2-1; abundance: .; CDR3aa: CASSGGAVDLSYNEQFF; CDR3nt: TGTGCCAGCAGTGGGGGGGCAGTCGACCTCTCCTACAATGAGCAGTTCTTC
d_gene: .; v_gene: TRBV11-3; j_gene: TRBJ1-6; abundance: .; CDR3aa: CASSLEPSNRVEALGAPLHF; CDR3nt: TGTGCCAGCAGCTTAGAGCCCTCCAACAGGGTCGAGGCTTTGGGGGCACCCCTCCACTTT
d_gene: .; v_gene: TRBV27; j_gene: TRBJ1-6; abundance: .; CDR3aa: CASSALAGAENSPLHF; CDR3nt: TGTGCCAGCAGTGCCCTAGCTGGAGCTGAGAATTCACCCCTCCACTTT
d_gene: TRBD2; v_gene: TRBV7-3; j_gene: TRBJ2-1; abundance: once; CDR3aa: CASSPSLAGGMDEQFF; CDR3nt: TGTGCCAGCAGCCCCAGCCTAGCGGGAGGGATGGATGAGCAGTTCTTC
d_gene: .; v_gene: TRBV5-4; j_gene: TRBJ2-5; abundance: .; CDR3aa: CASSLQGIRETQYF; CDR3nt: TGTGCCAGCAGTTTACAGGGTATTAGAGAGACCCAGTACTTC
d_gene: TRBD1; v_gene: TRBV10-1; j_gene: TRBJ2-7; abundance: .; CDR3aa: CASKYWDRSYEQYF; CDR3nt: TGCGCCAGCAAGTACTGGGACAGGTCCTACGAGCAGTACTTC
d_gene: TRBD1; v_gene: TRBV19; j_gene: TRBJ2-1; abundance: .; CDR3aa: CASTIRDSNNEQFF; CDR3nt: TGTGCCAGTACCATCCGGGACAGCAACAATGAGCAGTTCTTC
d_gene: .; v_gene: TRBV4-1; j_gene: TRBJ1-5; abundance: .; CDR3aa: CASSQEALLPYSNQPQHF; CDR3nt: TGCGCCAGCAGCCAAGAGGCCTTACTGCCGTATAGCAATCAGCCCCAGCATTTT
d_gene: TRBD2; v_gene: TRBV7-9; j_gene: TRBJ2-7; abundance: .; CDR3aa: CASSLSLYGGRGYEQYF; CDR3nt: TGTGCCAGCAGCTTAAGCCTCTATGGCGGGAGGGGATACGAGCAGTACTTC
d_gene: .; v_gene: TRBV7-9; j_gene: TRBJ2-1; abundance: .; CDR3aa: CASSIGDEQFF; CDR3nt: TGTGCCAGCAGCATCGGCGATGAGCAGTTCTTC
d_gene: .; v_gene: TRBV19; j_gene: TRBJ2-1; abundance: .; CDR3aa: CATSPRVNSYNEQFF; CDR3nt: TGTGCCACCTCCCCCCGGGTTAACTCCTACAATGAGCAGTTCTTC
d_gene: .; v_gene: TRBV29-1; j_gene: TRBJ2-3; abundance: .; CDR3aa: CSVVQGITDTQYF; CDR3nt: TGCAGCGTTGTCCAGGGAATCACAGATACGCAGTATTTT
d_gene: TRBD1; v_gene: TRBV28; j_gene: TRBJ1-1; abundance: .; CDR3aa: CASRRQGALDTEAFF; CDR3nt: TGTGCCAGCAGGCGTCAGGGGGCCCTGGACACTGAAGCTTTCTTT
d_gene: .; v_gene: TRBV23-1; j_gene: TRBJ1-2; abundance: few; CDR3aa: CASSQSENYGYTF; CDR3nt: TGCGCCAGCAGTCAATCGGAGAACTATGGCTACACCTTC
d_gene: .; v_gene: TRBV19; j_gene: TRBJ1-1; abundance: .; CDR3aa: CASRKPGQILNTEAFF; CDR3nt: TGTGCCAGTAGAAAGCCGGGACAAATTTTGAACACTGAAGCTTTCTTT
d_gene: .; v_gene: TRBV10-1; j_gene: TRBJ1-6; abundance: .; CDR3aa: CASSESTGSYNSPLHF; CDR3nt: TGCGCCAGCAGTGAGTCGACGGGCTCCTATAATTCACCCCTCCACTTT
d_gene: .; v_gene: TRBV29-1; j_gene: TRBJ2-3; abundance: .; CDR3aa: CSVGADTQYF; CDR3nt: TGCAGCGTTGGGGCAGATACGCAGTATTTT
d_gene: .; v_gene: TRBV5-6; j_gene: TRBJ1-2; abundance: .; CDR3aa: CASSLDINYGYTF; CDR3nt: TGTGCCAGCAGCTTGGACATTAACTATGGCTACACCTTC
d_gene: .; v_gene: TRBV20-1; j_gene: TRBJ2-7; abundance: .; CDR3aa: CSARAGAEQYF; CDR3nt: TGCAGTGCTAGAGCGGGGGCCGAGCAGTACTTC
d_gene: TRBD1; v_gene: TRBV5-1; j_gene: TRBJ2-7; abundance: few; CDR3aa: CASSLATGDGEQYF; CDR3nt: TGCGCCAGCAGCTTGGCGACAGGGGATGGAGAGCAGTACTTC
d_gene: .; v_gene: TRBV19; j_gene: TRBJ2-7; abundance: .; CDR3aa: CASSRAHNGYEQYF; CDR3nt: TGTGCCAGTTCCCGGGCGCACAACGGCTACGAGCAGTACTTC
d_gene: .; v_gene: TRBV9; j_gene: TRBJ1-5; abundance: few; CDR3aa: CASSVGRGQPQHF; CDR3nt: TGTGCCAGCAGCGTAGGCCGGGGTCAGCCCCAGCATTTT
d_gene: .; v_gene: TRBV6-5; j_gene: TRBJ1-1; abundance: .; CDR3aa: CASRLQGGGGTEAFF; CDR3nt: TGTGCCAGCAGATTGCAAGGAGGGGGTGGTACTGAAGCTTTCTTT
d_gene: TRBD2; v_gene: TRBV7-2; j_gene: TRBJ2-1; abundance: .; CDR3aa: CASSLFSLADNEQFF; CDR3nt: TGTGCCAGCAGCTTATTCAGCCTAGCGGACAATGAGCAGTTCTTC
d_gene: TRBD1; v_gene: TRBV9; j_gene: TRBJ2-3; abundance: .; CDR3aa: CASSFTGVTDTQYF; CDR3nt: TGTGCCAGCAGCTTCACAGGGGTCACAGATACGCAGTATTTT
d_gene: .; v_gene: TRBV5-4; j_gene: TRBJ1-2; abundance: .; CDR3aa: CASSSRVSGDGGYTF; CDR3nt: TGTGCCAGCAGCTCCCGGGTTTCGGGGGATGGTGGCTACACCTTC
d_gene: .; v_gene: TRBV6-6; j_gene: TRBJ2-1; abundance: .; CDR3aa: CASSDLSSYNEQFF; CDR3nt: TGTGCCAGCAGTGATCTGAGCTCCTACAATGAGCAGTTCTTC
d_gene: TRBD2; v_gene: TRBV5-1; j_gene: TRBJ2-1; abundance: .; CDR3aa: CASSVGLAGSSYNEQFF; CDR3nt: TGCGCCAGCAGCGTCGGACTAGCGGGGTCTTCCTACAATGAGCAGTTCTTC
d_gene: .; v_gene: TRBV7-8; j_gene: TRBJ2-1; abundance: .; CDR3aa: CASREGSFYNEQFF; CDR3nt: TGTGCCAGCAGGGAGGGGAGCTTCTACAATGAGCAGTTCTTC
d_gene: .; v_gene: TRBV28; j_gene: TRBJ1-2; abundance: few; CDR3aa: CASLGGRHYGYTF; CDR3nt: TGTGCCAGCCTCGGTGGCAGACACTATGGCTACACCTTC
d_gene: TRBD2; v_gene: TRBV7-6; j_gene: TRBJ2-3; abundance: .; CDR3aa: CASSLALAGADTQYF; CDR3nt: TGTGCCAGCAGCTTAGCACTAGCGGGAGCAGATACGCAGTATTTT
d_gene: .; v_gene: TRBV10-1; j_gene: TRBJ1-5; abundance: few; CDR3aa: CASRTVYSNQPQHF; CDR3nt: TGCGCCAGCCGGACAGTCTATAGCAATCAGCCCCAGCATTTT
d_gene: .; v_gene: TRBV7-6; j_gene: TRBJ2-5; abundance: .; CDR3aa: CASSFKGETQYF; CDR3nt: TGTGCCAGCAGCTTTAAGGGGGAGACCCAGTACTTC
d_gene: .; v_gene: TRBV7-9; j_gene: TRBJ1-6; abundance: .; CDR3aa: CASSLGVGYNSPLHF; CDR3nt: TGTGCCAGCAGCTTAGGCGTCGGTTATAATTCACCCCTCCACTTT
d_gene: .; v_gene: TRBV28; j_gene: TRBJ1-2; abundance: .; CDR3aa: CASSFRYRLANYGYTF; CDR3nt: TGTGCCAGCAGTTTTAGATATCGTTTAGCTAACTATGGCTACACCTTC
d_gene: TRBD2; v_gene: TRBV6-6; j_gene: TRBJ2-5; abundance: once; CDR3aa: CASSLMGLAGEETQYF; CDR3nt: TGTGCCAGCAGCCTGATGGGACTAGCGGGAGAGGAGACCCAGTACTTC